The 27 T cell receptor beta chains presented below share a single source sample, sequenced in a study of identical twins. TCRdb fed the 5' RACE reads into MiXCR, producing one record per CDR3 protein. The sample has about 550,000 distinct CDR3 sequences, 20% to 25% seen once. These same data were also listed under a study on yellow fever vaccine responses in identical twins.

The sample comprised CD4+ T cells sorted from blood. The origin of the receptors is a woman under 30 in good health.

Only a few counts were recorded for this clonotype. The chain links TRBV12-3 or TRBV12-4 to TRBJ1-4; D is uncertain. The CDR3 covers 13 residues. V dropped 3 bases and J dropped 3 bases, with 5 bases sitting between them. The CDR3 nucleotides are TGTGCCAGCAGTTTCCAATCTAATGAAAAACTGTTTTTT. This gives the protein CASSFQSNEKLFF.

This clonotype was seen more than once but under ten times. V usage is TRBV10-3 and J usage is TRBJ2-2, with D hard to call. This CDR3 contains 14 residues. Per the germline V gene, CDR1 is ENHRY and CDR2 is SYGVKD. Trimming pared 3 bases from V and 0 bases from J, leaving 5 bases between. The CDR3 reads CAISENSNTGELFF. CDR3 in DNA: TGTGCCATCAGTGAAAACTCGAACACCGGGGAGCTGTTTTTT.

This clonotype was seen a few times. The chain carries TRBV15 and TRBJ1-1; D perhaps matches TRBD1 (5 bases). CDR3 length: 14 residues. With 2 bases removed from V and 3 bases from J, the gap between germline ends came to 10 bases. CDR1 is LNHNV, CDR2 YYDKDF, per germline (reference sequence). The DNA of the CDR3 is TGTGCCACCAGCAGAAGGGACGCGGACACTGAAGCTTTCTTT. Translation: CATSRRDADTEAFF.

Only a few counts were recorded for this clonotype. The rearrangement uses TRBV20-1 and TRBJ2-1; 11 nucleotides agree with TRBD2. The junction had 9 bases not matched to a gene; V was cut back by 2 bases and J by 6 bases. The CDR3 extends over 16 amino acids. Germline V lookup: CDR1 DFQATT, CDR2 SNEGSKA (reference sequence). The CDR3 DNA is TGCAGTGCTAGAAGACCCGGGACTAGCGGTGCCAATGAGCAGTTCTTC. It codes for CSARRPGTSGANEQFF.

The CDR3 reads CASSPRTGIAKNIQYF. CDR3 nucleotides: TGTGCCAGCAGTCCGAGGACAGGAATAGCCAAAAACATTCAGTACTTC. The chain employs TRBV28 and TRBJ2-4; TRBD1 matches at 7 bases. Trimming cost V 5 bases and J 0 bases; bases outside gene matches: 7. CDR1 is MDHEN and CDR2 is SYDVKM in the germline V gene. The CDR3 has 16 amino acids.

The chain uses TRBV10-3 and TRBJ2-3; TRBD1 or TRBD2 may be the D gene (6 bases each). The germline CDR1 and CDR2 sequences are ENHRY and SYGVKD. Trimming cost V 8 bases and J 3 bases, with 21 bases left between them. The CDR3 is 16 amino acids. For the CDR3, the DNA is TGTGCCATCCGAGACCCCGACAGAGGGGGGACAGATACGCAGTATTTT. It translates to CAIRDPDRGGTDTQYF.

This chain links TRBV2 with TRBJ2-1; D is unclear. Germline V lookup: CDR1 SNHLY, CDR2 FYNNEI. V dropped 6 bases and J dropped 4 bases, with 4 bases sitting between them. The CDR3 has 11 residues. CDR3 protein: CASRAYNEQFF. Here the CDR3 DNA reads TGTGCCAGCAGAGCATACAATGAGCAGTTCTTC.

This clonotype has more than one count but fewer than ten. The chain links TRBV7-9 to TRBJ2-7; TRBD1 agrees at 8 bases. Germline V gene sequence: CDR1 SEHNR, CDR2 FQNEAQ (reference sequence). Trimming cost V 5 bases and J 0 bases; bases outside gene matches: 9. CDR3 length equals 16 residues. The CDR3 DNA follows: TGTGCCAGCAGCGCCCGGACAGGGCGAATCTCCTACGAGCAGTACTTC. The encoded protein is CASSARTGRISYEQYF.

This clonotype was observed a few times. The gene calls are TRBV12-3 or TRBV12-4 and TRBJ2-3, with D hard to call. This CDR3 is built from 14 residues. The germline V and J ends were trimmed by 7 bases and 1 base, with 12 bases remaining between them. The CDR3 DNA is TGTGCCAGCACTGCTGGGCCTCGCACAGATACGCAGTATTTT. Translation gives CASTAGPRTDTQYF.

The DNA for the CDR3 is TGCGCCAGCAGCTCAGGAGCGGGAGGGTACCAAGAGACCCAGTACTTC. This translates into CASSSGAGGYQETQYF. The chain carries TRBV5-1 and TRBJ2-5; 10 nucleotides agree with TRBD2. V lost 3 bases, J lost 0 bases, and 5 bases stayed unmatched. Per the germline V gene, CDR1 is SGHRS and CDR2 is YFSETQ. The CDR3 length is 16 residues.

The V call is TRBV12-3 or TRBV12-4, the J call TRBJ2-3; 10 positions match TRBD2. Losses at the gene ends were 2 bases for V and 2 bases for J; bases not matched to a gene: 1. The CDR3 loop spans 15 amino acids. The CDR3 here is CASSLTSGVTDTQYF. The CDR3 bases are TGTGCCAGCAGTTTAACTAGCGGGGTCACAGATACGCAGTATTTT.

The J gene is TRBJ2-7, the V gene TRBV5-5, with D unresolved. The CDR3 is 12 amino acids. The V end lost 4 bases, the J end lost 6 bases, and 11 bases lay between the germline ends. The germline CDR1 and CDR2 sequences are SGHKS and YYEKEE (reference sequence). The CDR3 DNA follows: TGTGCCAGCAGCCCCCCGGGCCTCGAGCAGTACTTC. Amino acid sequence: CASSPPGLEQYF.

This sequence joins TRBV18 and TRBJ2-5; TRBD1 might be the D (5 bases). The CDR3 has 15 amino acids. Germline CDR1 KGHSH, CDR2 LQKENI. Trimming shortened V by 2 bases and J by 1 base, and 11 bases separated the two germline ends. CDR3 protein: CASSPGSQAQETQYF. The CDR3 DNA sequence: TGTGCCAGCTCACCAGGGTCACAGGCCCAAGAGACCCAGTACTTC.

This clonotype has ten or more counts. This chain connects TRBV10-3 to TRBJ2-7; 9 bases agree with TRBD1. The CDR3 is 16 residues long. With V trimmed by 3 bases and J by 1 base, 7 bases remained unmatched. Germline CDR1 and CDR2: ENHRY and SYGVKD. The DNA for the CDR3 is TGTGCCATCAGTGACTTGGGACAGGGAGCTTCCTACGAGCAGTACTTC. Translating gives CAISDLGQGASYEQYF.

The rearrangement joins TRBV7-2 to TRBJ2-1; D is undetermined. The germline CDR1 and CDR2 sequences are SGHTA and FQGNSA. Trimming removed 5 bases from V and 4 bases from J, with 9 bases in between. The CDR3 extends over 13 amino acids. CDR3 sequence reads: CASSPEAYNEQFF. The CDR3 DNA follows: TGTGCCAGCAGCCCCGAGGCTTACAATGAGCAGTTCTTC.

This clonotype came up a few times. In DNA, the CDR3 is TGTGCCAGCAGCGTAGCCCCAAGCGGGAGAGGCGAGCAGTACTTC. It translates to CASSVAPSGRGEQYF. This chain links TRBV9 with TRBJ2-7; TRBD2 agrees at 8 bases. CDR3 length: 15 amino acids. The V segment lost 0 bases and the J segment 6 bases; nucleotides outside the gene matches: 8. Germline CDR1 reads SGDLS; CDR2 reads YYNGEE.

This chain connects TRBV5-5 to TRBJ2-3; no clear D gene. V shed 3 bases and J shed 3 bases, with 11 bases lying between them. This CDR3 comprises 14 residues. CDR1 is SGHKS, CDR2 YYEKEE, per germline (reference sequence). CDR3 residues: CASSSPPQTDTQYF. Written as DNA, the CDR3 is TGTGCCAGCAGCTCACCCCCCCAGACAGATACGCAGTATTTT.

The V gene is TRBV2, the J gene TRBJ2-3; 11 positions agree with TRBD2. Losses at the gene ends were 4 bases for V and 0 bases for J; bases not matched to a gene: 3. The CDR3 has 16 residues. The germline gives CDR1 SNHLY, CDR2 FYNNEI. DNA of the CDR3: TGTGCCAGCAGTGGGGCTAGCGGGAGGAGCACAGATACGCAGTATTTT. It is translated as CASSGASGRSTDTQYF.

This clonotype was recorded a few times. J is TRBJ2-3 and V is TRBV3-1; 9 nucleotides line up with TRBD1. Trimming removed 0 bases from V and 0 bases from J; junction bases left unmatched: 4. The CDR3 is 17 residues long. The germline gives CDR1 LGHDT, CDR2 YNNKEL (reference sequence). The CDR3 nucleotides read TGTGCCAGCAGCCAAGATGGACAGGGGTTTAGCACAGATACGCAGTATTTT. It is translated as CASSQDGQGFSTDTQYF.

This chain joins TRBV18 and TRBJ2-1, with 7 bases matching TRBD1. Germline V lookup: CDR1 KGHSH, CDR2 LQKENI. This CDR3 spans 14 amino acids. Trimming took 4 bases from V and 6 from J; bases not matched to a gene: 6. The CDR3 loop reads CASSLEGAGNEQFF. The CDR3, as DNA: TGTGCCAGCTCACTAGAGGGGGCTGGCAATGAGCAGTTCTTC.

The rearrangement links TRBV3-1 to TRBJ1-3, with 10 bases aligning to TRBD1. The trim removed 1 base at V and 0 bases at J, leaving 15 bases unmatched. The CDR3 is made up of 21 amino acids. Germline V gene data show CDR1 as LGHDT and CDR2 as YNNKEL (reference sequence). Here the CDR3 DNA reads TGTGCCAGCAGCCAAGTTGGTTTCCCGGGACAGGGGCCCTACTCTGGAAACACCATATATTTT. Translating it yields CASSQVGFPGQGPYSGNTIYF. The full variable domain, in which reference TRBV3-1 and TRBJ1-3 provide the parts outside the CDR3, is DTAVSQTPKYLVTQMGNDKSIKCEQNLGHDTMYWYKQDSKKFLKIMFSYNNKELIINETVPNRFSPKSPDKAHLNLHINSLELGDSAVYFCASSQVGFPGQGPYSGNTIYFGEGSWLTVV.

The CDR3 protein is CASSPLTGKNYEQYF. The CDR3 DNA reads as TGTGCCAGCAGCCCCCTGACAGGGAAAAACTACGAGCAGTACTTC. The gene calls are TRBV11-2 and TRBJ2-7; 7 nucleotides agree with TRBD1. This CDR3 is 15 amino acids long. V lost 5 bases and J lost 3; bases outside the gene matches: 10. Germline values: CDR1 SGHAT, CDR2 FQNNGV.

This clonotype was counted a few times. The chain links TRBV4-1 to TRBJ1-4, with no clear D. This CDR3 spans 12 amino acids. V was cut by 1 base and J by 8 bases, with 5 bases left in between. Germline V gives CDR1 MGHRA, CDR2 YSYEKL. The CDR3 spells CASSQVGEKLFF. CDR3 in DNA: TGCGCCAGCAGCCAAGTGGGGGAAAAACTGTTTTTT.

The chain has TRBV4-1 and TRBJ1-4; D might be TRBD1 (5 bases). The length of the CDR3 is 15 residues. The V end was cut by 1 base, the J end by 7 bases, with 13 bases between. From germline, CDR1 is MGHRA and CDR2 YSYEKL. CDR3 nucleotides: TGCGCCAGCAGCCAAGCTCTTCGGGGGTTTGAAAAACTGTTTTTT. Translated, it gives CASSQALRGFEKLFF.

The chain links TRBV12-3 or TRBV12-4 to TRBJ2-7, with 8 positions matching TRBD2. The CDR3 consists of 15 residues. V lost 1 base and J lost 5; bases outside the gene matches: 7. The DNA of the CDR3 is TGTGCCAGCAGTTTAGGGACTAGCACCCTCGACGAGCAGTACTTC. It specifies CASSLGTSTLDEQYF.

The CDR3 sequence is CASSQDREGEVTKNIQYF. In DNA form, the CDR3 reads TGCGCCAGCAGCCAAGATCGCGAGGGCGAGGTTACCAAAAACATTCAGTACTTC. This rearrangement joins TRBV4-1 to TRBJ2-4; D possibly corresponds to TRBD2 (5 bases). Trimming stripped 0 bases from V and 2 bases from J, with 17 bases between. The CDR3 is made up of 18 amino acids. The V gene's germline CDR1 is MGHRA and CDR2 YSYEKL.

The chain has TRBV6-1 and TRBJ2-7; perhaps TRBD2 as D (6 bases). V lost 8 bases, J lost 1 base, and 18 bases lay in between. Per the germline V gene, CDR1 is MNHNS and CDR2 is SASEGT. CDR3 size: 15 residues. DNA for the CDR3: TGTGCCAGCGGAAAGGATGGTAGCGGATCCTACGAGCAGTACTTC. Protein sequence: CASGKDGSGSYEQYF.